This TCR beta chain was recorded in a study of PD-1 blockade in classical Hodgkin lymphoma. Notes on the study in general: Lower baseline TCR diversity marked trial partial responders and progressors. No one has yet defined what causes the repertoire differences, which may be disease activity or prior therapy. Newly diagnosed patients had baseline TCR diversity that was reportedly lower than that of healthy donors.

Each patient's relapse followed autologous stem cell transplantation, and brentuximab vedotin exposure varied. As regards this clone: Its antigen is as yet unknown.

Only in-frame clones appear in the TCRdb table, and some are missing; sequencing was by immunoSEQ multiplex PCR. The repertoire holds approximately 90,000 clones, with about nine tenths as singletons. V lost 3 bases to trimming and J lost 8 bases, with 4 bases between them. Germline CDR1 and CDR2: KGHSH and LQKENI. The CDR3 totals 11 residues. The origin of this receptor is a human donor with classical Hodgkin lymphoma. The specimen comprised peripheral blood mononuclear cells (PBMCs), sampled before the second cycle of nivolumab. The chain links TRBV18 to TRBJ1-4; D gene ambiguous. The CDR3 DNA sequence: TGTGCCAGCTCACCGAAAGAAAAACTGTTTTTT. Its translation is CASSPKEKLFF.